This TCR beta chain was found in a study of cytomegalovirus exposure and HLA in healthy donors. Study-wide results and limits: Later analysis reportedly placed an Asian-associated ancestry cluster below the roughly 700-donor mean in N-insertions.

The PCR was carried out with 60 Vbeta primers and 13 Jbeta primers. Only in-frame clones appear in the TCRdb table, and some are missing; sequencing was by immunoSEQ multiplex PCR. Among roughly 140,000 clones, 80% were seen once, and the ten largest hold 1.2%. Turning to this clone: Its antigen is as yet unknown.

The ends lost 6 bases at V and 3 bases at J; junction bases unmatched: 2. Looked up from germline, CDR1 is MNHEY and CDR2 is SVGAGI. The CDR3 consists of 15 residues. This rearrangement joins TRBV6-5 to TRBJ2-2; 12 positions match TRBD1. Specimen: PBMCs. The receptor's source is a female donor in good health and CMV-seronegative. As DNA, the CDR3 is TGTGCCAGCAGGGGACAGGGGGCCTACACCGGGGAGCTGTTTTTT. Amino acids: CASRGQGAYTGELFF.